This T cell receptor (beta chain) was identified in a study of T cells after yellow fever vaccination. Study observations and caveats: CD4 and CD8 compartments shared a small share of clonotypes, likely from convergent recombination. Subsequent booster samples again held most clones from primary vaccination (approximately 95% CD4, about 90% CD8). Peak timing came faster in the weaker secondary response, day 5 versus 15.

This clonotype showed up just a few times. Its specificity is unknown. 5'RACE template switching generated TCR cDNA, adding a universal primer site and UMIs. TCRdb called the 5' RACE reads again in MiXCR, with one record for every CDR3 protein. The sample holds under 550,000 distinct CDR3 sequences, roughly a fifth seen once. This specimen was PBMCs, taken roughly 20 days after the first yellow fever vaccination. The clonotype originates from a man between 18 and 35 years old who received the YFV17D yellow fever vaccine.

The CDR3, as DNA: TGTGCCAGCAGTCCGGAGGGGACTGCGAGCTATGGCTACACCTTC. Amino acids: CASSPEGTASYGYTF. The chain links TRBV12-3 or TRBV12-4 to TRBJ1-2, with D maybe TRBD1 (5 bases). Trimming cost V 5 bases and J 4 bases, with 17 bases left between them. CDR3 length: 15 amino acids.